These T cell receptor beta chains were read from a single sample in a study of beta chain features in type 1 diabetes. Measured with immunoSEQ multiplex PCR; TCRdb has only the in-frame clones, and not every one. The sample lists 120,000 to 150,000 clones; about 50% were seen once. Sequencing was performed on Tregs from blood. Receptors were obtained from a man between 18 and 35 years old in good health. Each CDR3 is given with its conserved first and last residue. Each record gives: CDR3 length, J gene, V gene, CDR3 protein.

>16|TRBJ2-3|TRBV6-5
CASSYSLAGAEDTQYF
>13|TRBJ1-1|TRBV5-1
CASRRAENTEAFF
>13|TRBJ2-3|TRBV15
CATSQGYADTQYF
>11|TRBJ2-5|TRBV7-9
CASSFRETQYF
>11|TRBJ2-5|TRBV6-5
CASSQQETQYF
>15|TRBJ1-1|TRBV28
CASSLGGQVNTEAFF
>15|TRBJ1-4|TRBV7-2
CASSRSSPTNEKLFF
>14|TRBJ1-2|TRBV2
CASNREISHYGYTF
>13|TRBJ1-1|TRBV18
CASSPGGNSEAFF
>15|TRBJ2-7|TRBV7-2
CASSLDGLASYEQYF
>13|TRBJ1-2|TRBV7-2
CASSFTGSGGYTF
>16|TRBJ2-3|TRBV4-3
CASSPVPGQGTDTQYF
>13|TRBJ2-1|TRBV11-2
CASSSGGINEQFF
>14|TRBJ2-3|TRBV5-6
CASSFQGLQDTQYF
>14|TRBJ1-1|TRBV7-2
CASSLPPPGEEAFF
>16|TRBJ2-3|TRBV18
CASSPVQARSTDTQYF
>16|TRBJ1-2|TRBV4-3
CASSQDVGRVDGGYTF
>14|TRBJ2-1|TRBV7-2
CASSPPGGKNEQFF
>12|TRBJ1-1|TRBV30
CAGDRENTEAFF
>14|TRBJ2-5|TRBV7-3
CASSPSGFAETQYF
>14|TRBJ1-4|TRBV7-2
CASSFTGGNEKLFF
>12|TRBJ1-1|TRBV2
CASPVMNTEAFF
>15|TRBJ1-4|TRBV7-9
CASSLAGQGNEKLFF
>14|TRBJ1-2|TRBV7-2
CASSRRGGGLGYTF
>14|TRBJ2-7|TRBV7-9
CASSFTGNHYEQYF
>16|TRBJ2-3|TRBV5-5
CASSLVVTGGTDTQYF
>16|TRBJ2-5|TRBV6-6
CASSRGLAGDQETQYF
>16|TRBJ2-1|TRBV7-9
CASSLRAGISYNEQFF
>17|TRBJ2-7|TRBV5-1
CASSRTSGSAGPYEQYF
>12|TRBJ2-1|TRBV25-1
CASSAFHNEQFF
>17|TRBJ2-2|TRBV5-1
CASSFAPDRVGTGELFF
>14|TRBJ1-5|TRBV28
CASRTGGSNQPQHF
>14|TRBJ1-1|TRBV5-1
CASSFSGGRTEAFF